The 9 T cell receptor beta chains below were found in one sample sequenced in a study of cytomegalovirus exposure and HLA in healthy donors. Some clones are missing from TCRdb's copy, which holds only in-frame ones; the method was immunoSEQ multiplex PCR. This table holds 100,000 to 150,000 clones, approximately 89% found once. The sample was PBMCs. The source is a woman between 18 and 29 years old in good health and CMV-seronegative.

This chain connects TRBV4-2 to TRBJ2-3; 8 nucleotides match TRBD2. The V and J ends lost 1 base and 5 bases, in that order; junction bases with no gene match: 11. CDR1 is LGHNA, CDR2 YNFKEQ, per germline. This CDR3 comprises 17 residues. CDR3 sequence (DNA): TGTGCCAGCAGCCAAGGATACCGGGGGGGAGGGAAAGATACGCAGTATTTT. Translated: CASSQGYRGGGKDTQYF.

This sequence joins TRBV6-5 and TRBJ1-2, with TRBD1 identical over 8 bases. Germline loops: CDR1 MNHEY, CDR2 SVGAGI. This CDR3 region has 15 residues. The junction had 8 bases not matched to a gene; V was cut back by 4 bases and J by 4 bases. The CDR3 region is CASSLGQAGLYGYTF. The CDR3 nucleotides are TGTGCCAGCAGTTTGGGACAGGCGGGTCTCTATGGCTACACCTTC.

This clone was observed a single time. The CDR3 coding sequence is TGTGCCAGCAGTTCCACGACAGGGACCGGGGAGCTGTTTTTT. Translation: CASSSTTGTGELFF. The J gene is TRBJ2-2, the V gene TRBV27, with TRBD1 matching 7 bases. Germline assignment: CDR1 MNHEY and CDR2 SMNVEV (reference sequence). V gave up 4 bases and J gave up 5 bases; unmatched junction bases: 4. This CDR3 has 14 amino acids.

This clone has a single count. The junction differs from germline at one of its ends, possibly a read error. This chain links TRBV14 with TRBJ2-3; D is perhaps TRBD1 (5 bases). Germline CDR1 SGHDN, CDR2 FVKESK. The CDR3 is 13 residues long. The chain's CDR3 is CASSQGAGNTQYF. In nucleotides, the CDR3 is TGTGCCAGCAGTCAAGGGGCTGGAAATACGCAGTATTTT.

This clone was seen just once. The chain is built from TRBV5-1 and TRBJ1-2, with 7 nucleotides matching TRBD1. Unmatched junction bases numbered 11, after V lost 4 bases and J lost 8 bases. CDR1 SGHRS and CDR2 YFSETQ come from the germline V gene. CDR3 length: 14 residues. The chain's CDR3 is CASSGNTGVEGYTF. For the CDR3, the DNA is TGCGCCAGCAGCGGGAACACAGGGGTGGAAGGCTACACCTTC.

J is TRBJ1-2 and V is TRBV6-5; a weak D match, TRBD1 (6 bases). Looked up from germline, CDR1 is MNHEY and CDR2 is SVGAGI. The CDR3 covers 14 residues. V was trimmed by 6 bases and J by 4 bases, leaving 15 bases between them. CDR3 DNA sequence: TGTGCCAGCAGGGAAAATACAGGGTCCTATGGCTACACCTTC. This gives the protein CASRENTGSYGYTF.

The V call is TRBV6-5, the J call TRBJ2-7; 9 positions match TRBD2. Germline assignment: CDR1 MNHEY and CDR2 SVGAGI. The CDR3 totals 16 residues. V lost 0 bases to trimming and J lost 2 bases; unmatched junction nucleotides: 5. In nucleotides, the CDR3 is TGTGCCAGCAGTTACTCGAAGGCGGGGGGGGCCTACGAGCAGTACTTC. Translation: CASSYSKAGGAYEQYF.

This chain joins TRBV2 and TRBJ2-3; D unresolved. V was trimmed by 8 bases and J by 2 bases, leaving 17 bases between them. CDR1 and CDR2 from the germline V gene are SNHLY and FYNNEI. The CDR3 is made up of 15 amino acids. The CDR3 is CASQITRSYTDTQYF. The CDR3 bases are TGTGCCAGCCAAATTACCAGGTCCTACACAGATACGCAGTATTTT. Variable domain in full (rest from reference TRBV2 and TRBJ2-3): EPEVTQTPSHQVTQMGQEVILRCVPISNHLYFYWYRQILGQKVEFLVSFYNNEISEKSEIFDDQFSVERPDGSNFTLKIRSTKLEDSAMYFCASQITRSYTDTQYFGPGTRLTVL.

The rearrangement links TRBV7-3 to TRBJ2-1; 8 nucleotides agree with TRBD2. The CDR3 is 15 amino acids. With 4 bases clipped from V and 0 bases from J, the junction kept 2 bases outside the gene matches. Germline V gene lookup returns CDR1 SGHTA and CDR2 FQGTGA. CDR3 nucleotides: TGTGCCAGCAGCTCTACTAGCGGCTCCTACAATGAGCAGTTCTTC. Amino acid sequence: CASSSTSGSYNEQFF.